This T cell receptor (beta chain) was recovered during a study of CD8 T cells in ankylosing spondylitis. With 1 base clipped from V and 0 bases from J, the junction kept 7 bases outside the gene matches. CDR3 size: 16 residues. Germline V CDR1 and CDR2: SGHRS, YFSETQ. Whole-study results and caveats: Blood from ankylosing spondylitis patients appeared to carry a characteristic roughly 8-variant TCR beta motif. Relatively rare in peripheral blood, disease-linked clones were also CD8+.

TCRdb re-called the 5' RACE reads with MiXCR, one entry per CDR3 protein. The repertoire holds 300,000 to 400,000 distinct CDR3 sequences, with over 12% as singletons. This clonotype was observed at least ten times. The antigen remains unidentified. Sequencing was carried out using blood, either unsorted or a sorted T cell fraction (not recorded which). The V and J genes are TRBV5-1 and TRBJ2-7; 7 bases fit TRBD2. The TCR sequence derives from a male donor with ankylosing spondylitis or in good health (not recorded which). The CDR3: CASSLSAGVHSYEQYF. CDR3 DNA sequence: TGCGCCAGCAGCTTGTCGGCGGGAGTCCACTCCTACGAGCAGTACTTC.